The clone carrying this TCR beta chain was seen only a few times. CDR1 is SQVTM and CDR2 is ANQGSEA in the germline V gene. V was pared by 3 bases and J by 5 bases, with 10 bases between. CDR3 length: 12 residues. The data derive from a study of blood T cells in healthy people across ages. Next came a second PCR, run for 7 to 11 cycles, which used a sample-barcoded 5' primer along with a J-beta primer mix. MiXCR, run by TCRdb on the 5' RACE reads, gives a single entry per CDR3 protein. The sample has around 1,000,000 distinct CDR3 sequences; approximately 25% are singletons. These same data were also listed under a study on T cells of mothers and their children.

The sequence was collected from a girl aged 2 to 10 in good health. V and J are TRBV29-1 and TRBJ1-1, with no clear D. The sequenced sample consisted of blood. CDR3 region: CSVDTGRTEAFF. The CDR3 nucleotides read TGCAGCGTTGATACCGGGAGGACTGAAGCTTTCTTT.